Listed below are T cell receptor beta chains from one sample, sequenced in a study of cytomegalovirus exposure and HLA in healthy donors. Sequenced by immunoSEQ multiplex PCR; TCRdb stores in-frame clones only, minus some. The sample includes around 40,000 clones, about 70% seen only once; the top ten take approximately 6.1%. Sequencing was done on a sample of PBMCs. The receptors originated from a man aged 30-40 years in good health and CMV-seronegative. Each CDR3 is given with its conserved first and last residue. D genes are given only for firm matches. A row's size may be missing; if present it is once, few, many or a size class.

>TRBV6-5|NA|NA|TRBJ2-1|15
TGTGCCAGCAGTTGGGCAAGCCTGACCTACAATGAGCAGTTCTTC
CASSWASLTYNEQFF
>TRBV10-3|NA|NA|TRBJ1-4|15
TGTGCCATCAGTGAGTCAGGGGCTGTTAATGAAAAACTGTTTTTT
CAISESGAVNEKLFF
>TRBV28|NA|TRBD1|TRBJ1-1|14
TGTGCCAGCAGCCTACAGGGGGTACGAACTGAAGCTTTCTTT
CASSLQGVRTEAFF
>TRBV4-1|few|NA|TRBJ1-3|14
TGCGCCACCCAGGAGGCCGTCTCTGGAAACACCATATATTTT
CATQEAVSGNTIYF
>TRBV28|NA|NA|TRBJ1-6|16
TGTGCCAGCAGACCCTTAGAAAGCTCCTATAATTCACCCCTCCACTTT
CASRPLESSYNSPLHF
>TRBV29-1|NA|NA|TRBJ2-3|14
TGCAGCGCGGGACAATTCACTAGCACAGATACGCAGTATTTT
CSAGQFTSTDTQYF
>TRBV28|NA|TRBD1|TRBJ2-7|13
TGTGCCAGCAGGAAGACAGGGACGTACGAGCAGTACTTC
CASRKTGTYEQYF
>TRBV6-5|NA|TRBD1|TRBJ1-2|15
TGTGCCAGCAGTTTCAGAGGACAGGTCGCCTATGGCTACACCTTC
CASSFRGQVAYGYTF
>TRBV5-1|NA|NA|TRBJ2-1|15
TGCGCCAGCAGCTTGGCTGGATCCCCAGGCAATGAGCAGTTCTTC
CASSLAGSPGNEQFF
>TRBV7-9|NA|TRBD2|TRBJ2-2|16
TGTGCCAGCAGGAGTCTCGGCGCGGGGGGGTCCGGGGAGCTGTTTTTT
CASRSLGAGGSGELFF
>TRBV6-1|NA|NA|TRBJ1-5|15
TGTGCCAGCAGTGAAAAAACAGGACCTTATCAGCCCCAGCATTTT
CASSEKTGPYQPQHF
>TRBV7-8|NA|TRBD1|TRBJ2-2|16
TGTGCCAGCAGCTTAGGGGCAGGGGGCGTTAGCGGGGAGCTGTTTTTT
CASSLGAGGVSGELFF
>TRBV19|NA|NA|TRBJ2-1|13
TGTGCCAGTAGTCTTATCCAGGGGAATGAGCAGTTCTTC
CASSLIQGNEQFF
>TRBV28|NA|NA|TRBJ1-3|21
TGTGCCAGCAGTTTAAATAATGGAGAGCGGACAGTTAAGGCCTCTGGAAACACCATATATTTT
CASSLNNGERTVKASGNTIYF
>TRBV9|NA|TRBD1|TRBJ2-3|16
TGTGCCAGCAGCCCCCCGGGACAGGGGGTTCAAGATACGCAGTATTTT
CASSPPGQGVQDTQYF
>TRBV29-1|NA|TRBD1|TRBJ2-2|14
TGCAGCCATAAAGGGACAGGGGACACCGGGGAGCTGTTTTTT
CSHKGTGDTGELFF
>TRBV27|few|TRBD1|TRBJ1-1|13
TGTGCCACTAGGGGGCAGGTGAACACTGAAGCTTTCTTT
CATRGQVNTEAFF
>TRBV15|once|NA|TRBJ2-5|14
TGTGCCACCAGCACAGGACGCAGGGGAGAGACCCAGTACTTC
CATSTGRRGETQYF
>TRBV28|NA|TRBD2|TRBJ2-1|14
TGTGCCACACAACTAGCGGGATCCTACAATGAGCAGTTCTTC
CATQLAGSYNEQFF
>TRBV6-1|few|NA|TRBJ1-1|14
TGTGCCAGCAGTGAAGGTGGTTTTATAGTTGAAGCTTTCTTT
CASSEGGFIVEAFF
>TRBV7-9|once|TRBD1|TRBJ1-4|17
TGTGCCAGCAGGAAGGACAGGGGGGGAGCAACTAATGAAAAACTGTTTTTT
CASRKDRGGATNEKLFF
>TRBV28|NA|NA|TRBJ1-6|15
TGTGCCAGCAGTTTAGACAACCGCTATAATTCACCCCTCCACTTT
CASSLDNRYNSPLHF
>TRBV10-3|NA|NA|TRBJ1-3|16
TGTGCCATCAGTGAGTCGAAAAGCGCCTCTGGAAACACCATATATTTT
CAISESKSASGNTIYF
>TRBV4-1|NA|TRBD2|TRBJ2-5|15
TGCGCCAGCAGCCAAGGGACTAGCGGGGCGGGGACCCAGTACTTC
CASSQGTSGAGTQYF
>TRBV6-5|NA|NA|TRBJ1-2|12
TGTGCCAGCAGGTCCTCATCGGGGGGCTACACCTTC
CASRSSSGGYTF
>TRBV7-9|NA|TRBD1|TRBJ1-6|14
TGTGCCAGCAGGGTGACAGGGGATAATTCACCCCTCCACTTT
CASRVTGDNSPLHF
>TRBV6-5|NA|TRBD1|TRBJ2-7|14
TGTGCCAGCAATGTGGCAGGGGGCGGGTACGAGCAGTACTTC
CASNVAGGGYEQYF
>TRBV5-1|few|NA|TRBJ2-7|13
TGCGCCAGCAGCTTGGAATCTAAGATGTCGCAGTACTTC
CASSLESKMSQYF
>TRBV19|NA|NA|TRBJ1-2|14
TGTGCCAGTAGTATTGCGGGTTTCCGCTATGGCTACACCTTC
CASSIAGFRYGYTF
>TRBV2|NA|TRBD1|TRBJ2-1|16
TGTGCCATCCCGGAGAAAACAGGGGGTACCTACAATGAGCAGTTCTTC
CAIPEKTGGTYNEQFF
>TRBV10-3|few|NA|TRBJ1-5|13
TGTGCCATCAGTACAGACAGCAATCAGCCCCAGCATTTT
CAISTDSNQPQHF
>TRBV20-1|NA|NA|TRBJ1-1|11
TGCAGTGCGCGAAGACAGAATGAAGCTTTCTTT
CSARRQNEAFF
>TRBV4-1|few|NA|TRBJ1-1|15
TGCGCCAGCAGCCAAGCGGGACATCTGAACACTGAAGCTTTCTTT
CASSQAGHLNTEAFF
>TRBV6-4|few|TRBD2|TRBJ2-1|15
TGTGCCAGCAGTGCAGCGGGGAGCTCCTACAATGAGCAGTTCTTC
CASSAAGSSYNEQFF
>TRBV6-5|few|TRBD1|TRBJ1-2|14
TGTGCCAGCAGTCGCCGGGACAGGGGAGTGGGCTACACCTTC
CASSRRDRGVGYTF
>TRBV4-2|few|TRBD2|TRBJ2-3|15
TGTGCCAGCAGCCCGACTAGCGGGGGAACAGATACGCAGTATTTT
CASSPTSGGTDTQYF
>TRBV7-2|NA|NA|TRBJ2-3|13
TGTGCCAGCAGCTTAGACAGGGAAGATACGCAGTATTTT
CASSLDREDTQYF